This TCR beta chain was found in a study of shared clonotypes between healthy human individuals (TCRdb year 2020). Broadly, across the study: The cohort comprised a couple of women and a few men aged 18 to 49 years. Per donor, three plates each were used for CD4 naive and CD4 memory, two for CD8 naive, and one for CD8 memory. The study deeply sequenced blood TCR repertoires of about five healthy adults to estimate repertoire size and the extent of clonotype sharing between individuals. To increase sequencing depth and limit assay-specific biases, different laboratories used diverse techniques to prepare libraries and sequence TCR repertoires. Leukapheresis yielded between about 0.94 and 8.9 billion PBMCs per donor. Overall study outcomes, separate from this receptor: Only blood was sampled, and tissue TCR repertoires likely differ from those in blood. Based on pairwise subsampling, the degree of clonotype sharing among donors was expected to be affected by sequencing depth. Across several donors, approximately 5% of naive CD4, approximately 3.6% of naive CD8, around 2.1% of memory CD4, and approximately 0.4% of memory CD8 clonotypes were shared. Compared with non-shared clonotypes, the clonotypes found in all four sorted-subset donors had higher generation probabilities. Naive subsets generally had larger estimated clonotype richness than memory subsets. Rarefaction of sorted-subset datasets indicated incomplete sequencing despite the large sequencing depth. Because the study included only a small number of donors, the genetic and exposure-history diversity represented was limited.

Note on this clone: Its antigen is unknown. Base-call qualities are not available, and no considerably larger clone is one nucleotide away.

TCR CDR3 regions were amplified from genomic DNA by multiplex PCR using the deep immunoSEQ assay. Extracted genomic DNA from each cell subset was distributed evenly across all wells of several immunoSEQ 96-well plates, and each plate was treated as a replicate. For sorted subsets, 150 to 250 ng of genomic DNA, equivalent to some 30,000 T cell genomes, went into each replicate PCR. Purified libraries were quantified with a Qubit 3.0 fluorometer, sized on a Bioanalyzer 2100, and re-quantified with the KAPA Library Quantification kit. Every immunoSEQ 96-well plate was sequenced on a separate single-read 150-cycle Illumina NextSeq 550 flow cell. The authors' analysis ran thus. The immunoSEQ output contained only junctional sequences without quality scores, so filtering could not match that applied to full-length reads. To assign V/J genes and CDR3, sequences were annotated against IMGT germline references using PyIR, a Python wrapper for IgBLAST v1.9. Any read was removed if the V/J assignment was weak (E-value above 1e-6), the CDR3 was missing, or the read contained stop codons, out-of-frame junctions, or ambiguous translated residues. V3J clonotypes were defined as sequences sharing an identical inferred V gene, J gene, and CDR3 amino acid sequence. Percentage overlap between repertoires was computed as shared unique clonotypes divided by the size of the smaller repertoire. RTK rarefaction, the Chao1 estimator, and Recon v2.1 estimates of unobserved clonotypes were used to assess repertoire richness. For all TCRbeta clonotypes obtained by the gDNA method from a few donors, generation probabilities were computed with OLGA. This immuneACCESS table, as held by TCRdb, lists in-frame sequences with V and J called but not all clones. Of the missing ones, under half trace to an unresolved V gene in checked studies; the others have no known cause. The V and J calls and clone size are taken from that table; D and trimming were inferred from the DNA. For this sample the table gives some 2 million clones, of which approximately 94% were detected only once. Approximately 1% of the sample lies in the top ten.

V was cut back by 4 bases and J by 5 bases, leaving a gap of 6 bases between them. Its CDR3 holds 12 amino acids, cysteine through phenylalanine. The read is trimmed to its CDR3 DNA, 36 bases read in frame from base 1. CDR1 PRHDT and CDR2 FYEKMQ were looked up in the germline V gene (reference sequence). CD8 naive samples were obtained by positive selection for CCR7 among CD45RO-negative cells, yielding a CD45RA+CCR7+ population from which TemRA cells were excluded. The donors were healthy, HIV-negative adults with no recently reported acute infections or vaccinations. Every donor was a Caucasian adult living in Nashville, Tennessee, USA. After blood collection by leukapheresis, PBMCs were isolated using Ficoll-Histopaque density gradient centrifugation and then cryopreserved in the vapor phase of liquid nitrogen. Analytical flow cytometry was used to check the purity and quantity of every magnetically sorted T cell population. From each sorted fraction, genomic DNA was isolated and quantified by UV absorbance on a Nanodrop 2000c.

The sequence was obtained from a man younger than 35 in good health. Sequenced input: naive CD8+ T cells sorted from blood. The cell subset or site label, read with the paper, signifies: CD45RA+CCR7+. Here the chain combines TRBV13 and TRBJ1-5; TRBD1 is a weak D gene call, 5 bases matching. Read as DNA, the sequence is TGTGCCAGCAGCTGGGGCGATCAGCCCCAGCATTTT. Its protein reads: CASSWGDQPQHF.